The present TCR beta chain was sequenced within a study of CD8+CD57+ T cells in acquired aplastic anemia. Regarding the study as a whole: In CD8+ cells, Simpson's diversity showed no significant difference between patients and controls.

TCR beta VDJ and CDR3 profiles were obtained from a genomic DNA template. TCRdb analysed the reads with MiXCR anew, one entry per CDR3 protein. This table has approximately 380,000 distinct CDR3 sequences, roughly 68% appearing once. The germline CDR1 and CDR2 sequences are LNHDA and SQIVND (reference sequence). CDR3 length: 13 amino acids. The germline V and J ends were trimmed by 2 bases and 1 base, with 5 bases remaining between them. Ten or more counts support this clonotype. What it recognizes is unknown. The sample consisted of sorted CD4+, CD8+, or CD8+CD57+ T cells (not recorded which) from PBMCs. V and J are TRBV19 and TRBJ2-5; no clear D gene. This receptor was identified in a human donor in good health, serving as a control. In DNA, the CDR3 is TGTGCCAGTAGTATAACCATCCAAGAGACCCAGTACTTC. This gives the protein CASSITIQETQYF.